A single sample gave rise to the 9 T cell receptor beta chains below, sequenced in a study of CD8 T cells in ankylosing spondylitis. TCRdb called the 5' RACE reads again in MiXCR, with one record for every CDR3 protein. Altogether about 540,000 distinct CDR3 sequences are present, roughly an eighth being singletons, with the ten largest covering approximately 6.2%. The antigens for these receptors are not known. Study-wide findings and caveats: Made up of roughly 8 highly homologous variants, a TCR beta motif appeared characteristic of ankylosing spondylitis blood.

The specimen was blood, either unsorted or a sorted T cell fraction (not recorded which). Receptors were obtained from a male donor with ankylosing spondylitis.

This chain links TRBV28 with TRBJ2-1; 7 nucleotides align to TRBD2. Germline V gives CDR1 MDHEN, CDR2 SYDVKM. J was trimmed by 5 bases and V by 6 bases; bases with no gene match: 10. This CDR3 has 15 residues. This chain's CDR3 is CASRRMGEGNNEQFF. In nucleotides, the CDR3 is TGTGCCAGCAGGAGGATGGGGGAGGGAAACAATGAGCAGTTCTTC.

CDR3 residues: CASSQAPTGGGFF. In DNA form, the CDR3 reads TGTGCCAGCAGCCAAGCACCGACAGGTGGTGGTTTCTTT. The chain employs TRBV3-1 and TRBJ1-1; D might be TRBD1 (6 bases). Germline V gives CDR1 LGHDT, CDR2 YNNKEL (reference sequence). The CDR3 length is 13 residues. Trimming stripped 1 base from V and 13 bases from J, with 16 bases between.

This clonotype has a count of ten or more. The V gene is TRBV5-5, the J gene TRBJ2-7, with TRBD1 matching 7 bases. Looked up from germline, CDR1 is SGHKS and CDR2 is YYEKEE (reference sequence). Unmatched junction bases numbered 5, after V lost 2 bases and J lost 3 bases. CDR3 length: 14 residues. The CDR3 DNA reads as TGTGCCAGCAGCTTCCGGACAGGACTCTACGAGCAGTACTTC. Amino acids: CASSFRTGLYEQYF.

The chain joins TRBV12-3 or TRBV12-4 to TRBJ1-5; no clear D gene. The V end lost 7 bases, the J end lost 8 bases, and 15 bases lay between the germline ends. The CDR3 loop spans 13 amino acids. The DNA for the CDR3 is TGTGCCAGCACCATATCCCAGTGGAAGCCCCAGCATTTT. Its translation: CASTISQWKPQHF.

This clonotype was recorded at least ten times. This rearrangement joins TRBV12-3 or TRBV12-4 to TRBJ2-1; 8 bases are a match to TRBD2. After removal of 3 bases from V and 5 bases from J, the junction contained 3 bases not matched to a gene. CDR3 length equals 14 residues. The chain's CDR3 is CASSLAGGDNEQFF. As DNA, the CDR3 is TGTGCCAGCAGTTTGGCGGGAGGAGACAATGAGCAGTTCTTC.

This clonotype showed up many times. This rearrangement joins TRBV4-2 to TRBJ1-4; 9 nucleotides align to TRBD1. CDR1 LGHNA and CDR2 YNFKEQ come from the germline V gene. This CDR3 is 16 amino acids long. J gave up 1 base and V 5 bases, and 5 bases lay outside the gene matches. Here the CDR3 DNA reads TGTGCCAGCAGCTACAGGGGGCGGGTAACTAATGAAAAACTGTTTTTT. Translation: CASSYRGRVTNEKLFF.

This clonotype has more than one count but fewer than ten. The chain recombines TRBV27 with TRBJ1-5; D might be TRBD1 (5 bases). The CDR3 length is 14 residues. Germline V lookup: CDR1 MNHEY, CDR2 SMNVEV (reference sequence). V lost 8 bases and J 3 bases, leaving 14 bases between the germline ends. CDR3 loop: CASRRSGINQPQHF. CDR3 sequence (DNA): TGTGCCAGCCGCCGATCAGGGATCAATCAGCCCCAGCATTTT.

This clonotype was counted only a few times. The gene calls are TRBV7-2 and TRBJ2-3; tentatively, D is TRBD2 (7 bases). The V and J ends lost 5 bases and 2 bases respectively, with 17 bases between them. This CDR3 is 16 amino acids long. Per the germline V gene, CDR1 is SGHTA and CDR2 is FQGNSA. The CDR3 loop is CASSRRGGSPTDTQYF. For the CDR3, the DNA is TGTGCCAGCAGCCGCAGGGGCGGGAGCCCCACAGATACGCAGTATTTT.

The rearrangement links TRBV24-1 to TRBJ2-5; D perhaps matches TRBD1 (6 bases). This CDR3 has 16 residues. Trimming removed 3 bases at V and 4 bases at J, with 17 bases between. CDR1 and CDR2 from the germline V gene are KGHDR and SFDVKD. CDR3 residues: CATSDTGKGERETQYF. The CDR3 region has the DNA TGTGCCACCAGTGATACGGGGAAGGGGGAGAGAGAGACCCAGTACTTC.